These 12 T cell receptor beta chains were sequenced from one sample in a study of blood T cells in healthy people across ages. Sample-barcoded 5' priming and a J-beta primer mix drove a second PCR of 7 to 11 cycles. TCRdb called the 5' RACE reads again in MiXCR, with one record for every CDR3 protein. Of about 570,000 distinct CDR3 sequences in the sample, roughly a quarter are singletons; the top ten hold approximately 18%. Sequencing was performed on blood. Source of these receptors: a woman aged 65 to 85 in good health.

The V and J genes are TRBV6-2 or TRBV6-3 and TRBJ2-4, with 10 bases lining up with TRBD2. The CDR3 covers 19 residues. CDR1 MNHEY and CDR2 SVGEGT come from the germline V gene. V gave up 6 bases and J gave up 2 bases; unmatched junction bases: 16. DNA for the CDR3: TGTGCCAGCAGCCCATCTAGCGGGGGATCCTCCGCAACCAAAAACATTCAGTACTTC. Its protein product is CASSPSSGGSSATKNIQYF.

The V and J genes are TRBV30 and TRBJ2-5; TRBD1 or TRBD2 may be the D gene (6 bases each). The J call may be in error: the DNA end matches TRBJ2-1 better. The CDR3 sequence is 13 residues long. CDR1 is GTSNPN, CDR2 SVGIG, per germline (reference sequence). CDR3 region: CAWSVRGPREQFF. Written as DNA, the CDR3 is TGTGCCTGGAGTGTACGGGGGCCACGGGAGCAGTTCTTC.

This CDR3 reads CASSLARGGLKNEQFF. The CDR3 nucleotides read TGTGCCAGCAGCTTAGCGCGGGGGGGCCTAAAAAATGAGCAGTTCTTC. V is TRBV7-2 and J is TRBJ2-1; 9 bases line up with TRBD2. Trimming took 0 bases from V and 7 from J; bases not matched to a gene: 7. There are 16 residues in the CDR3. CDR1 and CDR2 (germline): SGHTA, FQGNSA.

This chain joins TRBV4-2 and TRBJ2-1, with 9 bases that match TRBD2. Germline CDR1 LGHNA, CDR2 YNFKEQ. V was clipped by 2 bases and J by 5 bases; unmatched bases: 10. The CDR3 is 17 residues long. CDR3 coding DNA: TGTGCCAGCAGCCAACGCCTACTAGCGGGCGGTCACAATGAGCAGTTCTTC. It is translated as CASSQRLLAGGHNEQFF.

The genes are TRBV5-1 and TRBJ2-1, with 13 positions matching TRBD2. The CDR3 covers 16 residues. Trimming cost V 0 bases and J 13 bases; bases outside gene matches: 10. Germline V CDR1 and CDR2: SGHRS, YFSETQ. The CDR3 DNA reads TGCGCCAGCAGCTTGGGAGGACTAGCGGGGGACGATAGACAGTTCTTC. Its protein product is CASSLGGLAGDDRQFF.

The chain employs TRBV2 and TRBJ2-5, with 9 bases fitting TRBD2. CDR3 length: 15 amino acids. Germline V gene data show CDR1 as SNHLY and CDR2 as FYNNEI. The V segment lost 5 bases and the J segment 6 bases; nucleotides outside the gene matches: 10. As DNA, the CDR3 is TGTGCCAGCAGTCGTGAAGGGACTAGCATGAAGACCCAGTACTTC. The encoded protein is CASSREGTSMKTQYF. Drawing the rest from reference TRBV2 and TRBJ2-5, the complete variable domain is EPEVTQTPSHQVTQMGQEVILRCVPISNHLYFYWYRQILGQKVEFLVSFYNNEISEKSEIFDDQFSVERPDGSNFTLKIRSTKLEDSAMYFCASSREGTSMKTQYFGPGTRLLVL.

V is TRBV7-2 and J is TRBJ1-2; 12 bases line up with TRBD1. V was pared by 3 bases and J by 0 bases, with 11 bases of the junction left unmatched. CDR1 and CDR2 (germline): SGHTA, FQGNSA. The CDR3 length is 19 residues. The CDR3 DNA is TGTGCCAGCAGCTTTCGGGGACAGGGGGCGACTTTAGCTAACTATGGCTACACCTTC. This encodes CASSFRGQGATLANYGYTF.

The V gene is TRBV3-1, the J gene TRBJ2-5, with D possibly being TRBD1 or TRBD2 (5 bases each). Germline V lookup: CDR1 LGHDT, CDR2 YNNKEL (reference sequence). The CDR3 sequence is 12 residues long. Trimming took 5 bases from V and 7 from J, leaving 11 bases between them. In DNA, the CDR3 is TGTGCCAGCAGCGGGACGCATACGACCCAGTACTTC. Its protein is CASSGTHTTQYF.

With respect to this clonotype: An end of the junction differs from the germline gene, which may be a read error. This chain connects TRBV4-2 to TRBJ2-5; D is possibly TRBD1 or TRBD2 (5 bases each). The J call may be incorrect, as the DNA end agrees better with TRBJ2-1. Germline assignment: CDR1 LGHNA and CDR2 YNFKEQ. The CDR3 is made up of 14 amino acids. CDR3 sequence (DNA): TGTGCCAGCAACCAAGACCGGGGCTCGAATGAGCAGTTCTTC. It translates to CASNQDRGSNEQFF.

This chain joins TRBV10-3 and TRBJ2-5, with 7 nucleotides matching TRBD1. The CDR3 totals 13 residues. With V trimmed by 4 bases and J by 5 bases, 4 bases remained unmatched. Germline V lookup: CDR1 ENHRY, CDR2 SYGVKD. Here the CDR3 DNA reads TGTGCCATCAGTGGAGGGACAGAGGAGACCCAGTACTTC. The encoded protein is CAISGGTEETQYF.

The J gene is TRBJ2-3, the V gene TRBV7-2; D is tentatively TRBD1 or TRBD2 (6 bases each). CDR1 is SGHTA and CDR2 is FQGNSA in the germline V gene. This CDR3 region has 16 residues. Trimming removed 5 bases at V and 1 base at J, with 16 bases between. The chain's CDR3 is CASSPQWGAGTDTQYF. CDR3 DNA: TGTGCCAGCAGCCCCCAGTGGGGGGCCGGCACAGATACGCAGTATTTT.

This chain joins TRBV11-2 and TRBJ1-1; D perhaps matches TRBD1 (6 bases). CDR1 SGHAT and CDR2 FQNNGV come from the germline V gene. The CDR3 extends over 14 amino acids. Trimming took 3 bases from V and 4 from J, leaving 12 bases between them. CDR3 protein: CASSFTGFSTEAFF. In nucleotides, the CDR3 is TGTGCCAGCAGCTTTACAGGGTTTTCCACTGAAGCTTTCTTT.